Described below is a single T cell receptor beta chain sequence and its context. Amplification targeted the TCR beta CDR3 regions, with RNA transcripts as the source material. A first-round RT-PCR used HTBI primers, followed by a second-round multiplex PCR. TCRdb redid the calling of the multiplex PCR reads with MiXCR, one entry per CDR3 protein. The sample yields 230,000 or so distinct CDR3 sequences, less than 55% seen once. Between the trimmed V and J ends, which lost 3 bases and 5 bases, there was a span of 16 bases. The germline V gene encodes CDR1 SGHTA and CDR2 FQGNSA. CDR3 length: 15 residues. The data belong to a study of Graves' ophthalmopathy and Graves' hyperthyroidism.

Material for sequencing was peripheral blood. The TCR sequence derives from an adult man with Graves' ophthalmopathy. The chain employs TRBV7-2 and TRBJ2-5, with D possibly matching TRBD2 (5 bases). The CDR3 coding sequence is TGTGCCAGCAGCTTCGGCCACGGGATGGGGGAGACCCAGTACTTC. Translation gives CASSFGHGMGETQYF.